This T cell receptor beta chain comes out of a study of T cells after posttransplantation cyclophosphamide. Remarks on this clone: Its antigen remains unidentified. Different DNA sequences within this sample yield the same CDR3.

V shed 5 bases and J shed 6 bases, with 14 bases lying between them. The CDR3 is 13 residues long. Looked up from germline, CDR1 is SGHTA and CDR2 is FQGNSA. Findings of the study overall: Recipient CMV seropositivity and CMV reactivation strongly tracked TRB clonality. Skin or GI-infiltrating T cells shared few TRB sequences with blood. Later blood repertoires were often dominated by clones from the donor CD8+ memory compartment.

Cells defined as naive were viable CD3+CD4+ or CD3+CD8+ and CCR7+CD45RA+CD45RO-CD95-CD27+CD28+. This table comes from immunoSEQ multiplex PCR, and its TCRdb copy is limited to in-frame clones, with some not included. The table lists under 40,000 clones, more than 85% of them singletons, with 0.1% in the top ten. This TCR came from a man aged 25 to 40 in good health and a related stem cell transplant donor. Material for sequencing was naive CD4+ T cells sorted from blood. This chain joins TRBV7-2 and TRBJ2-7; D is perhaps TRBD1 (6 bases). CDR3 nucleotide sequence: TGTGCCAGCAGCCCATCAGGGGTCCGCGAGCAGTACTTC. Its translation: CASSPSGVREQYF.